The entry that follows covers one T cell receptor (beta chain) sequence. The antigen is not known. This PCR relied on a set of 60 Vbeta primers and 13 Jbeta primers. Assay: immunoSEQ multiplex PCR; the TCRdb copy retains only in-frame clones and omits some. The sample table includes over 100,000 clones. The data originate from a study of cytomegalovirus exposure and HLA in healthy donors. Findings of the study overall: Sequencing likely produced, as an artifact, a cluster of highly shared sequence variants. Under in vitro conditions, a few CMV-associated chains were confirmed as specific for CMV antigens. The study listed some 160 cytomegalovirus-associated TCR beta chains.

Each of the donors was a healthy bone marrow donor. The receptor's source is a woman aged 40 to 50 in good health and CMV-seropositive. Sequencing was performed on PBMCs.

In nucleotides, the CDR3 is TGTGCCAGCAGCTTTAGAGACAGGGAGACCCAGTACTTC. It is translated as CASSFRDRETQYF. V and J are TRBV11-2 and TRBJ2-5; possibly TRBD1 for D (6 bases). The germline V and J ends were trimmed by 3 bases and 5 bases, with 10 bases remaining between them. This CDR3 has 13 amino acids. Looked up from germline, CDR1 is SGHAT and CDR2 is FQNNGV.